The sequence of this T cell receptor beta chain was determined in a study of control samples from healthy donors and cancer patients. The method was immunoSEQ multiplex PCR; TCRdb's version includes in-frame clones alone and lacks a portion of them. The sample includes 200,000 or so clones, about 93% of them seen just once. The CDR3 has 16 amino acids. Deletions cut 0 bases from V and 3 bases from J, with 13 bases between. Germline V gene lookup returns CDR1 SGHNT and CDR2 YYREEE (reference sequence). Sequencing was performed on blood. This chain uses TRBV5-4 with TRBJ2-4, with a possible D match to TRBD2 (7 bases). This clonotype originated in a man aged 50 to 59 in good health. The CDR3 DNA sequence: TGTGCCAGCAGCTTGGATGGGGGGGCCGTCAAAAACATTCAGTACTTC. Protein: CASSLDGGAVKNIQYF.